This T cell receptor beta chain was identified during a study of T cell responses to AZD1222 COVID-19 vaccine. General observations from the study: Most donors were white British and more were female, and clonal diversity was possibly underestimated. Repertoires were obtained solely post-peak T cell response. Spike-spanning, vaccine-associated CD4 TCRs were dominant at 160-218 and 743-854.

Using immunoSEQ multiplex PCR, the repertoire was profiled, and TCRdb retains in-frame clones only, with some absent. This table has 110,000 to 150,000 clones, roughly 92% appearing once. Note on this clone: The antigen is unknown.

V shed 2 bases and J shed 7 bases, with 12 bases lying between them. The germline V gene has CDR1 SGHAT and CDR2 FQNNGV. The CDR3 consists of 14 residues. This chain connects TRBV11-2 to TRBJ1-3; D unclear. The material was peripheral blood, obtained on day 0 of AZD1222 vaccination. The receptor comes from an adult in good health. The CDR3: CASSLIVGSNTIYF. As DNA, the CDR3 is TGTGCCAGCAGCTTAATAGTAGGGTCCAACACCATATATTTT.